This T cell receptor beta chain was sequenced during a study of shared clonotypes between healthy human individuals. This clone appeared a single time. An assay was performed, and its level was deep. Across several immunoSEQ plates, the genomic DNA of each subset was split evenly. Clones were read by immunoSEQ multiplex PCR, and TCRdb kept only the in-frame ones, dropping some. The data contain hundreds of thousands of clones, 95% to 97% of them seen just once; the ten biggest clones take up 0.06%. The TCR sequence derives from a woman aged 25-40 years in good health. Sequencing input: naive CD4+ T cells sorted from blood. Subset of the sample: CD45RA+ positively selected.

CDR3 DNA sequence: TGCGCCAGCAGCCAAGGGATCGACAGGGCCGTCGAGACCCAGTACTTC. Its protein is CASSQGIDRAVETQYF. The chain carries TRBV4-1 and TRBJ2-5, with 7 bases lining up with TRBD1. The CDR3 runs to 16 residues. Germline V gives CDR1 MGHRA, CDR2 YSYEKL. J lost 5 bases, V lost 1 base, and 10 bases had no gene match.